This entry describes one T cell receptor beta chain. The antigen remains unidentified. The record originates from a study of CD8+ T cells in alopecia areata. On the study more broadly: Tofacitinib continued for 6 to 18 months and was then withheld for 6 months. Study-wide results and limits: Between patients, shared TCR sequences were less clear than in mice. This was possibly due in part to HLA diversity in the patient population.

The germline V gene encodes CDR1 SGHNT and CDR2 YYREEE (reference sequence). This CDR3 spans 12 amino acids. Trimming at V came to 4 bases and at J to 5 bases, leaving 2 bases not matched to a gene. Using a FACSAria, the CD4+ and CD8+ T cells were sorted from the PBMCs. Sequencing used cDNA as its template, made by extracting RNA and reverse transcribing it. Generated by immunoSEQ multiplex PCR, the TCRdb table keeps only in-frame clones and is missing some. The data show approximately 150,000 clones, with about 87% seen just once and more than 13% held by the top ten. The source was CD8+ T cells sorted from blood, collected at week 0. The clonotype originates from a human donor with alopecia areata. The V and J genes are TRBV5-4 and TRBJ2-7, with 8 bases matching TRBD1. CDR3 sequence reads: CASSPGGHEQYF. The CDR3 DNA sequence: TGTGCCAGCAGCCCAGGGGGCCACGAGCAGTACTTC.